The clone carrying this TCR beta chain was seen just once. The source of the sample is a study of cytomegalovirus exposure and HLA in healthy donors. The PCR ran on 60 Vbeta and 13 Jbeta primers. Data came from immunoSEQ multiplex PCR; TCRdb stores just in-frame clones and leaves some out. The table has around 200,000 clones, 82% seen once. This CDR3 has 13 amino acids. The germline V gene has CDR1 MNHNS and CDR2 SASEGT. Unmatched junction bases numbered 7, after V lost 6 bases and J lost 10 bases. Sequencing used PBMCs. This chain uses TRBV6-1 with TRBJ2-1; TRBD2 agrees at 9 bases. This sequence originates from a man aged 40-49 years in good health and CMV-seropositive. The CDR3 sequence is CASSPSGMYEQFF. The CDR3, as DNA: TGTGCCAGCAGCCCTAGCGGGATGTACGAGCAGTTCTTC.